This is a list of T cell receptor beta chains from one sample in a study of blood T cell repertoires in COVID-19. Only in-frame clones appear in the TCRdb table, and some are missing; sequencing was by immunoSEQ multiplex PCR. This table holds around 300,000 clones, just under 90% found once. The sequenced material came from peripheral blood. The source of these receptors is a woman between 40 and 55 years old with acute or convalescent COVID-19. Each CDR3 is given with its conserved first and last residue. Fields, in order: clone size, CDR3 length, D gene, J gene, V gene, CDR3 DNA, CDR3 protein. A D gene is named only where the DNA matches it firmly. Rows may omit the clone size; those that give it use once, few, many or a size class.

clone size: -
CDR3 length: 16
D gene: TRBD1
J gene: TRBJ2-4
V gene: TRBV27
CDR3 DNA: TGTGCCAGCGGTCCTTGGACAGGTCTAGCCAAAAACATTCAGTACTTC
CDR3 protein: CASGPWTGLAKNIQYF

clone size: -
CDR3 length: 14
D gene: -
J gene: TRBJ1-2
V gene: TRBV7-8
CDR3 DNA: TGTGCCAGCAGCTCCGGGGGGGATCCCTATGGCTACACCTTC
CDR3 protein: CASSSGGDPYGYTF

clone size: few
CDR3 length: 15
D gene: -
J gene: TRBJ1-2
V gene: TRBV6-5
CDR3 DNA: TGTGCCAGCAAGGCCGGACACACGGGCCACTATGGCTACACCTTC
CDR3 protein: CASKAGHTGHYGYTF

clone size: -
CDR3 length: 17
D gene: TRBD1
J gene: TRBJ1-4
V gene: TRBV28
CDR3 DNA: TGTGCCAGCAGTTTATTCGGGACAGGGGCCGGGAGGGGAAAACTGTTTTTT
CDR3 protein: CASSLFGTGAGRGKLFF

clone size: -
CDR3 length: 15
D gene: -
J gene: TRBJ1-5
V gene: TRBV5-1
CDR3 DNA: TGCGCCAGCAGCTTGGAGGCAGGCTACAATCAGCCCCAGCATTTT
CDR3 protein: CASSLEAGYNQPQHF

clone size: -
CDR3 length: 12
D gene: -
J gene: TRBJ1-2
V gene: TRBV30
CDR3 DNA: TGTGCCTCTGACAGTGTCCCCTATGGCTACACCTTC
CDR3 protein: CASDSVPYGYTF

clone size: -
CDR3 length: 15
D gene: TRBD2
J gene: TRBJ2-1
V gene: TRBV11-2
CDR3 DNA: TGTGCCAGCAGCTTAGCTGCGGGGGACCACAATGAGCAGTTCTTC
CDR3 protein: CASSLAAGDHNEQFF

clone size: -
CDR3 length: 14
D gene: TRBD1
J gene: TRBJ2-5
V gene: TRBV2
CDR3 DNA: TGTGCCAGCAGTCGACAGGGGGCCGTAGAGACCCAGTACTTC
CDR3 protein: CASSRQGAVETQYF

clone size: -
CDR3 length: 13
D gene: TRBD1
J gene: TRBJ1-2
V gene: TRBV12-3/TRBV12-4
CDR3 DNA: TGTGCCAGCAGACTCACAGGGGAGGATGGCTACACCTTC
CDR3 protein: CASRLTGEDGYTF

clone size: -
CDR3 length: 15
D gene: TRBD1
J gene: TRBJ1-3
V gene: TRBV7-9
CDR3 DNA: TGTGCCAGCAGCTTAGAGGGGGCCGCTGGAAACACCATATATTTT
CDR3 protein: CASSLEGAAGNTIYF

clone size: -
CDR3 length: 16
D gene: -
J gene: TRBJ1-1
V gene: TRBV4-1
CDR3 DNA: TGCGCCAGCAGCCAAGCAGCGGCTACATCGAACACTGAAGCTTTCTTT
CDR3 protein: CASSQAAATSNTEAFF